This is a list of T cell receptor beta chains from one sample in a study of cytomegalovirus exposure and HLA in healthy donors. Produced via immunoSEQ multiplex PCR; TCRdb's table is partial and in-frame only. This sample has 250,000 to 400,000 clones, with 88% found just once. The sample consisted of PBMCs. The origin of the receptors is a man younger than 45 in good health and CMV-seronegative. Both conserved end residues are part of each CDR3. Each record gives: clone size, V gene, D gene, CDR3 length, J gene, CDR3 DNA, CDR3 protein. D genes are given only for firm matches. Not every row has a clone size; where given, it reads once, few, many or a size class.

NA	TRBV9	NA	14	TRBJ2-7	TGTGCCAGCAGCGGACAGAGAACCTCCTACGAGCAGTACTTC	CASSGQRTSYEQYF
few	TRBV6-6	NA	14	TRBJ1-5	TGTGCCAGCAGTACAGGGTCTGGCAATCAGCCCCAGCATTTT	CASSTGSGNQPQHF
once	TRBV29-1	TRBD1	13	TRBJ2-2	TGCAGCGCAGGACAGGGTAACACCGGGGAGCTGTTTTTT	CSAGQGNTGELFF
few	TRBV6-1	NA	14	TRBJ1-5	TGTGCCAGCAGTGACCGGGAGAACAATCAGCCCCAGCATTTT	CASSDRENNQPQHF
NA	TRBV5-1	TRBD1	15	TRBJ1-4	TGCGCCAGCAGCCAGATTGGACAGGTCGGTGAAAAACTGTTTTTT	CASSQIGQVGEKLFF
NA	TRBV7-9	TRBD1	16	TRBJ2-3	TGTGCCAGCAGCGCCCTGGACAGGGGTGTCTCAGATACGCAGTATTTT	CASSALDRGVSDTQYF
NA	TRBV19	NA	14	TRBJ2-6	TGTGCCAGTAGTACTTACTCTGGGGCCAACGTCCTGACTTTC	CASSTYSGANVLTF
NA	TRBV5-1	TRBD2	16	TRBJ2-7	TGCGCCAGCAGCTTGGATAGCGGGGGCGGTCGGTACGAGCAGTACTTC	CASSLDSGGGRYEQYF
NA	TRBV28	NA	11	TRBJ2-5	TGTGCCAGCTCCCGAAGCGAGACCCAGTACTTC	CASSRSETQYF
NA	TRBV7-9	TRBD1	14	TRBJ1-2	TGTGCCAGCAGCCCACCCCAGGGGGCTGATGGCTACACCTTC	CASSPPQGADGYTF
NA	TRBV10-2	TRBD1	14	TRBJ2-7	TGCGCCAGCCTCAGGACAGGTTCTTCTTACGAGCAGTACTTC	CASLRTGSSYEQYF
NA	TRBV6-1	TRBD1	14	TRBJ1-2	TGTGCCAGCAGTTGGACAGGGACTAACTATGGCTACACCTTC	CASSWTGTNYGYTF
NA	TRBV27	NA	13	TRBJ1-1	TGTGCCAGTGCCTTGGCCCTCGGAGCTGAAGCTTTCTTT	CASALALGAEAFF
NA	TRBV4-1	NA	16	TRBJ1-1	TGCGCCAGCAGCCATCAGCCAGGGCGGAAGAACACTGAAGCTTTCTTT	CASSHQPGRKNTEAFF
once	TRBV25-1	TRBD1	15	TRBJ2-7	TGTGCCAGCAGTGAACACCGACAGGGTCTTACCGAGCAGTACTTC	CASSEHRQGLTEQYF
NA	TRBV2	NA	16	TRBJ1-3	TGTGCCAGCAGTGAAGAGGCAGGGTTATTTGGAAACACCATATATTTT	CASSEEAGLFGNTIYF
NA	TRBV11-2	NA	15	TRBJ2-2	TGTGCCAGCAGCTATACTGACAGGAACACCGGGGAGCTGTTTTTT	CASSYTDRNTGELFF
NA	TRBV5-6	NA	17	TRBJ2-3	TGTGCCAGCAGCTTGGAGGGCGGGGCTAGCCTTACAGATACGCAGTATTTT	CASSLEGGASLTDTQYF
NA	TRBV5-5	TRBD2	15	TRBJ2-7	TGTGCCAGCAGCTTGTTAGCGGGGACATCCTACGAGCAGTACTTC	CASSLLAGTSYEQYF
NA	TRBV9	TRBD2	11	TRBJ2-2	TGTGCCAGCCGGGGGGCCGGGGAGCTGTTTTTT	CASRGAGELFF
NA	TRBV7-9	NA	17	TRBJ1-2	TGTGCCAGCAGCTTAGCGCCTCCCAGGCTAAGTAACTATGGCTACACCTTC	CASSLAPPRLSNYGYTF
NA	TRBV5-1	TRBD2	15	TRBJ2-7	TGCGCCAGCACGAAGTTTAGCGGGGGGAACTACGAGCAGTACTTC	CASTKFSGGNYEQYF
NA	TRBV5-1	TRBD1	14	TRBJ2-7	TGCGCCAGCAGCCCGGGACAGGAAAACTCCGAGCAGTACTTC	CASSPGQENSEQYF
NA	TRBV7-7	TRBD1	17	TRBJ2-1	TGTGCCAGCAGCTTATTAGGCCCGGGACAGGGGGCTAATGAGCAGTTCTTC	CASSLLGPGQGANEQFF
NA	TRBV15	TRBD2	16	TRBJ2-3	TGTGCCACCAGCACCCAGCCGGGGGGGCTGGGAGATACGCAGTATTTT	CATSTQPGGLGDTQYF
NA	TRBV11-2	TRBD2	15	TRBJ2-5	TGTGCCAGCAGCTCACCCGGGGGAGGGGCAGAGACCCAGTACTTC	CASSSPGGGAETQYF
NA	TRBV2	TRBD1	13	TRBJ1-1	TGTGCCAGCATCATGGACAGGGACACTGAAGCTTTCTTT	CASIMDRDTEAFF
NA	TRBV7-4	NA	15	TRBJ1-5	TGTGCCAGCTTTTTCTTTTCGGGGAGCAATCAGCCCCAGCATTTT	CASFFFSGSNQPQHF
NA	TRBV6-5	TRBD1	15	TRBJ2-2	TGTGCCAGCAGCCGACAGGGGACGAACACCGGGGAGCTGTTTTTT	CASSRQGTNTGELFF
NA	TRBV19	TRBD1	15	TRBJ1-5	TGTGCCAGTACCCTTTGGGGACAGGGAGGTCAGCCCCAGCATTTT	CASTLWGQGGQPQHF
NA	TRBV4-3	NA	17	TRBJ1-5	TGCGCCAGCAGCCAAGATTTCGGAGGTTATAGCAATCAGCCCCAGCATTTT	CASSQDFGGYSNQPQHF
NA	TRBV5-4	NA	16	TRBJ2-3	TGTGCCAGCAGCTTGGGAAGGAGGGAACTCACAGATACGCAGTATTTT	CASSLGRRELTDTQYF
NA	TRBV2	NA	14	TRBJ1-5	TGTGCCAGCAGTAGCAGGGTGAGCAATCAGCCCCAGCATTTT	CASSSRVSNQPQHF
once	TRBV19	TRBD1	16	TRBJ1-4	TGTGCCAGTAGTATAGTATCGTCAGGGGGTGGCGAAAAACTGTTTTTT	CASSIVSSGGGEKLFF
NA	TRBV7-2	NA	13	TRBJ1-4	TGTGCCACCGCCGAGGGTGGAGGAGAAAAACTGTTTTTT	CATAEGGGEKLFF
NA	TRBV5-6	NA	15	TRBJ1-1	TGTGCCAGCAGCTTGGGAGGCGGGATGAACACTGAAGCTTTCTTT	CASSLGGGMNTEAFF
NA	TRBV11-2	TRBD2	14	TRBJ2-7	TGTGCCAGCAGAGCGGGGGGGCGATCCTACGAGCAGTACTTC	CASRAGGRSYEQYF
NA	TRBV30	NA	11	TRBJ1-2	TGTGCCTTAGAGGATAACTATGGCTACACCTTC	CALEDNYGYTF
NA	TRBV2	NA	15	TRBJ2-3	TGTGCCAGCAGTGAAGAGGCGGGGGCGTTAGATACGCAGTATTTT	CASSEEAGALDTQYF
once	TRBV5-4	TRBD2	15	TRBJ2-2	TGTGCCAGCAGCCCTAGCGGGGGGGCCGGAGGGGAGCTGTTTTTT	CASSPSGGAGGELFF
NA	TRBV10-3	TRBD2	17	TRBJ2-5	TGTGCCACCAGAGGGACTAGCGGGGGGGTCTACCAAGAGACCCAGTACTTC	CATRGTSGGVYQETQYF
NA	TRBV4-1	TRBD1	18	TRBJ1-1	TGCGCCAGCAGCCAACCCAGGGCAGGGACAGGGGGCCACACTGAAGCTTTCTTT	CASSQPRAGTGGHTEAFF
NA	TRBV7-2	NA	18	TRBJ1-2	TGTGCCAGCAGCTTAGATACAGGAGCCGCAAACCAAAACTATGGCTACACCTTC	CASSLDTGAANQNYGYTF
NA	TRBV7-9	TRBD1	15	TRBJ2-1	TGTGCCAGCAGCTTAGTTGTGACAGGGACGGATGAGCAGTTCTTC	CASSLVVTGTDEQFF
NA	TRBV7-8	TRBD1	15	TRBJ1-3	TGTGCCAGCAGCTTGGACAGGGGTGCTGGAAACACCATATATTTT	CASSLDRGAGNTIYF
NA	TRBV4-1	NA	18	TRBJ1-6	TGCGCCAGCAGCCAAGCCACCCACGGGGGGGTCTATAATTCACCCCTCCACTTT	CASSQATHGGVYNSPLHF
NA	TRBV6-5	TRBD1	16	TRBJ1-1	TGTGCCAGCAGTTACACGACAGGGGCCTTCCCCACTGAAGCTTTCTTT	CASSYTTGAFPTEAFF
NA	TRBV4-3	TRBD1	14	TRBJ1-2	TGCGCCAGCAGCCAAGCTGTGACAGGGGTCGGCTACACCTTC	CASSQAVTGVGYTF
NA	TRBV2	NA	14	TRBJ1-5	TGTGCCAGCAGTGAAGAGGGGCGCAATCAGCCCCAGCATTTT	CASSEEGRNQPQHF
NA	TRBV5-1	TRBD1	14	TRBJ2-7	TGCGCCAGCAGCTTGTGGACAGGGGCCTACGAGCAGTACTTC	CASSLWTGAYEQYF
NA	TRBV18	NA	15	TRBJ1-1	TGTGCCAGCTCCTCAGGAAGAACTCTGAACACTGAAGCTTTCTTT	CASSSGRTLNTEAFF
once	TRBV30	TRBD2	16	TRBJ2-1	TGTGCCGGTGGCGGGGGGGCCTTGGGGTCCTACAATGAGCAGTTCTTC	CAGGGGALGSYNEQFF
NA	TRBV5-1	NA	15	TRBJ2-4	TGCGCCAGCAGCTTGGGGTGGGCAGCCAAAAACATTCAGTACTTC	CASSLGWAAKNIQYF
NA	TRBV7-2	TRBD1	14	TRBJ2-7	TGTGCCAGCAGCGCCCGGACAGGGGGGTACGAGCAGTACTTC	CASSARTGGYEQYF
NA	TRBV19	TRBD1	18	TRBJ1-5	TGTGCCAGTAGTATAGGAGCGGGGGACAGAGATAGCAATCAGCCCCAGCATTTT	CASSIGAGDRDSNQPQHF
NA	TRBV5-6	NA	13	TRBJ2-4	TGTGCCAGCAGCTTGCACAGGTTTGGCATTCAGTACTTC	CASSLHRFGIQYF
NA	TRBV6-4	NA	13	TRBJ2-3	TGTGCCAGCAGCCGGGTCGACACAGATACGCAGTATTTT	CASSRVDTDTQYF
NA	TRBV10-2	NA	15	TRBJ1-1	TGCGCCAGCAGTGGAGGGTCCACTAGAACCACTGAAGCTTTCTTT	CASSGGSTRTTEAFF